This is a list of T cell receptor beta chains from one sample in a study of post-analysis software for immune sequencing data. MiXCR was run by TCRdb on the PCR reads, yielding one entry per CDR3 protein. The profile shows approximately 630,000 distinct CDR3 sequences, 59% of them singletons. Sequenced sample: blood. The receptor source for this set is a girl aged 2 to 9 with multiple sclerosis. CDR3s include the opening cysteine and the closing phenylalanine or tryptophan. Each record gives: J gene, D gene, V gene, clone size, CDR3 DNA, CDR3 protein. D genes are given only for firm matches. The size field is filled for only some rows; it gives once, few, many or a size class.

TRBJ2-5 | NA | TRBV5-6 | NA | TGTGCCAGCAGCTTTGACGCCTACGAGACCCAGTACTTC | CASSFDAYETQYF
TRBJ1-5 | NA | TRBV7-2 | few | TGTGCCAGCAGCTTGGGAAACGGGCCCCAGCATTTT | CASSLGNGPQHF
TRBJ2-1 | TRBD1 | TRBV7-9 | NA | TGTGCCAGCAGCCCCCGACTGAGACAGGGGAATGAGCAGTTCTTC | CASSPRLRQGNEQFF
TRBJ2-7 | TRBD1 | TRBV25-1 | few | TGTGCCAGCAGTGATGGGGGGACAGGCCCCTCCTACGAGCAGTACTTC | CASSDGGTGPSYEQYF
TRBJ2-4 | NA | TRBV10-3 | NA | TGTGCCATCAGGGCCGACAATATAAACATTCAGTACTTC | CAIRADNINIQYF
TRBJ1-4 | NA | TRBV7-9 | NA | TGTGCCAGCAGTTTAGACAGCTATAATGAAGAACTGTTTTTT | CASSLDSYNEELFF
TRBJ2-5 | TRBD2 | TRBV6-2/TRBV6-3 | NA | TGTGCCAGCAGGACTAGCGGGGACCAAGAGACCCAGTACTTC | CASRTSGDQETQYF
TRBJ2-3 | NA | TRBV20-1 | NA | TGCAGTGCTAGACCCCCGGATGCGGGCCCAGATACGCAGTATTTT | CSARPPDAGPDTQYF
TRBJ2-5 | TRBD2 | TRBV5-1 | NA | TGCGCCAGCAGCCCGGGACTAGAGCAAGAGACCCAGTACTTC | CASSPGLEQETQYF
TRBJ2-1 | NA | TRBV12-3/TRBV12-4 | NA | TGTGCCAGCACCCCGGGGGCCCTAAGGGATGGTGAGCAGTTCTTC | CASTPGALRDGEQFF
TRBJ2-7 | NA | TRBV13 | NA | TGTGCCAGCAGCTTAGAGACTAGTCACGAGCAGTACTTC | CASSLETSHEQYF
TRBJ1-2 | NA | TRBV5-1 | once | TGCGCCAGCACTACGGCATTGGGTGGCCACACCTTC | CASTTALGGHTF
TRBJ1-5 | TRBD1 | TRBV30 | NA | TGTGCCTGGGCACAGGGGGCAGGACAGCCCCAGCATTTT | CAWAQGAGQPQHF
TRBJ2-1 | TRBD2 | TRBV10-1 | NA | TGCGCCAGCAGTGAGTCCCGACTAGCGGGGGGAAATGAGCAGTTCTTC | CASSESRLAGGNEQFF
TRBJ1-2 | NA | TRBV29-1 | NA | TGCAGCGTTGAAGGGGCCAGGAGCGGCTACACCTTC | CSVEGARSGYTF
TRBJ2-1 | NA | TRBV20-1 | NA | TGCAGTGCTAGCGGGAGCAATGAGCAGTTCTTC | CSASGSNEQFF
TRBJ2-5 | TRBD2 | TRBV11-2 | NA | TGTGCCAGCAGCTTAGGGGGTCAGCGGGGGCGCCAAGAGACCCAGTACTTC | CASSLGGQRGRQETQYF
TRBJ1-2 | TRBD1 | TRBV3-1 | NA | TGTGCCAGCAGCCAAGATTGGCAGGGGGCAGACTATGGCTACACCTTC | CASSQDWQGADYGYTF
TRBJ1-1 | NA | TRBV6-5 | NA | TGTGCCAGCAGTACGGCGGCAGGTTGGAACACTGAAGCTTTCTTT | CASSTAAGWNTEAFF
TRBJ2-7 | NA | TRBV4-1 | NA | TGCGCCAGCAGCCAAGGGGGGGGGCGAATAGACTACGAGCAGTACTTC | CASSQGGGRIDYEQYF
TRBJ1-1 | NA | TRBV5-4 | NA | TGTGCCAGCAGCTTGGTGAGGGGCGTGAGCACTGAAGCTTTCTTT | CASSLVRGVSTEAFF
TRBJ2-3 | NA | TRBV12-3/TRBV12-4 | NA | TGTGCCAGCACCTGGAGTGGGACATCCAGTGCTAGCACAGATACGCAGTATTTT | CASTWSGTSSASTDTQYF
TRBJ1-6 | TRBD1 | TRBV6-5 | NA | TGTGCCAGCAGTTACTTGACAGGGTATAATTCACCCCTCCACTTT | CASSYLTGYNSPLHF
TRBJ1-6 | NA | TRBV18 | NA | TGTGCCAGCGGACAGTATAATTCACCCCTCCACTTT | CASGQYNSPLHF
TRBJ2-7 | NA | TRBV5-1 | NA | TGCGCCAGCAGCTTGGGAAGGGCGGACTACGAGCAGTACTTC | CASSLGRADYEQYF
TRBJ2-7 | TRBD1 | TRBV12-3/TRBV12-4 | NA | TGTGCCAGCAGTAAAACAGGGGTTTACGAGCAGTACTTC | CASSKTGVYEQYF
TRBJ2-4 | TRBD2 | TRBV12-3/TRBV12-4 | NA | TGTGCCAGCAGTTTATGGCTGGCTAGCGGGTACTCCAAAAACATTCAGTACTTC | CASSLWLASGYSKNIQYF
TRBJ2-5 | TRBD1 | TRBV7-9 | NA | TGTGCCAGCAGCTTAGGGGGGACAGGGTCGGTCCAAGAGACCCAGTACTTC | CASSLGGTGSVQETQYF
TRBJ2-1 | TRBD2 | TRBV25-1 | NA | TGTGCCAGCAGTCCTAGCGGGGCCTCGGAAGGTGAGCAGTTCTTC | CASSPSGASEGEQFF
TRBJ2-1 | NA | TRBV29-1 | NA | TGCAGCGTTGGCCGGGACGACAATGAGCAGTTCTTC | CSVGRDDNEQFF
TRBJ2-1 | TRBD2 | TRBV29-1 | NA | TGCAGCGCTGACGGAGAAGCGGGAAATTGGAATGAGCAGTTCTTC | CSADGEAGNWNEQFF
TRBJ2-6 | NA | TRBV7-2 | once | TGTGCCAGCAGCCCCCAGGTCGACTCTGGGGCCAACGTCCTGACTTTC | CASSPQVDSGANVLTF
TRBJ1-1 | NA | TRBV5-1 | NA | TGCGCCAGCAGCCCCCGACAGGAAAACACTGAAGCTTTCTTT | CASSPRQENTEAFF
TRBJ2-1 | NA | TRBV24-1 | NA | TGTGCCACCAGTGATTTGGGATTGGCGAGAGGTGAGCAGTTCTTC | CATSDLGLARGEQFF
TRBJ2-1 | TRBD1 | TRBV7-6 | NA | TGTGCCAGCAGCTTACCAGCCGGGACAGGGGTCGATGAGCAGTTCTTC | CASSLPAGTGVDEQFF
TRBJ1-2 | NA | TRBV15 | NA | TGTGCCACCAGCAGGGGGGCTAACTATGGCTACACCTTC | CATSRGANYGYTF
TRBJ1-2 | NA | TRBV9 | few | TGTGCCAGCAGCGTTCCCTCGGGGCTAGAATATGGCTACACCTTC | CASSVPSGLEYGYTF